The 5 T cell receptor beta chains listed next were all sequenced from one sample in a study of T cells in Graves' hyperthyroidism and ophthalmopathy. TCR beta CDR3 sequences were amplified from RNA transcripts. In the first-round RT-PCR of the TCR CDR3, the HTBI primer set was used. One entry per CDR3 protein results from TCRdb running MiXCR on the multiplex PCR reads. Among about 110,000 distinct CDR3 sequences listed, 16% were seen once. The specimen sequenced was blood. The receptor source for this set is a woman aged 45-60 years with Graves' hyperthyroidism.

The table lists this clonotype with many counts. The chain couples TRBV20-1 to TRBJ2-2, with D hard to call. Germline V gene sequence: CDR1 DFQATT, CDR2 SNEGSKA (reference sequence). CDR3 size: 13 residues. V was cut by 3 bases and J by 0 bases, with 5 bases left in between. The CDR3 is CSARGTNTGELFF. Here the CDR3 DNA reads TGCAGTGCTAGGGGGACGAACACCGGGGAGCTGTTTTTT.

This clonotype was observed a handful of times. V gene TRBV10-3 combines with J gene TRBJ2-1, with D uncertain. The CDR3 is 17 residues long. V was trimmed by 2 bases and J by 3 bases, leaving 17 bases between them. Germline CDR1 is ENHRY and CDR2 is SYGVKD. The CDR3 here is CAISENLGSSNYNEQFF. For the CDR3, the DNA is TGTGCCATCAGTGAGAACTTAGGTAGCTCCAACTACAATGAGCAGTTCTTC.

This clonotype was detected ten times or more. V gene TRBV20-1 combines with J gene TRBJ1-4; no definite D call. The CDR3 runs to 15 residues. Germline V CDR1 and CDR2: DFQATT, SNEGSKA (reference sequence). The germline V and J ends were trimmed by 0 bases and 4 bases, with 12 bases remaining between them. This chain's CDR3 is CSARDGYSINEKLFF. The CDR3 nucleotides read TGCAGTGCTAGAGATGGTTACAGCATTAATGAAAAACTGTTTTTT.

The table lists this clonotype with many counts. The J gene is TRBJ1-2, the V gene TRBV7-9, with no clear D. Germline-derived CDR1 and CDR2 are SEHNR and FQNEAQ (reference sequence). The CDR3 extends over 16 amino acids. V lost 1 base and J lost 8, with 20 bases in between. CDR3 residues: CASSLGPLGQILGYTF. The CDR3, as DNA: TGTGCCAGCAGCTTAGGGCCCCTGGGTCAGATCTTGGGCTACACCTTC.

The CDR3 loop is CASSLNRGPEKLFF. CDR3 coding DNA: TGTGCCAGCAGCCTCAACAGGGGGCCGGAAAAACTGTTTTTT. V gene TRBV6-1 combines with J gene TRBJ1-4, with TRBD1 matching 9 bases. Trimming cost V 6 bases and J 8 bases; bases outside gene matches: 7. The germline CDR1 and CDR2 sequences are MNHNS and SASEGT. CDR3 size: 14 residues.